This TCR beta chain originates from a study of T-cell reconstitution after alpha-beta-depleted transplantation in children. V was clipped by 8 bases and J by 3 bases, with 17 bases between them. CDR1 and CDR2 (germline): SNHLY, FYNNEI. The CDR3 consists of 14 residues. This clonotype came up many times. Unique molecular identifiers featured in how the TCRbeta library was prepared. Using its own MiXCR run on the PCR reads, TCRdb lists one record per CDR3 protein. The sample includes 200,000 to 300,000 distinct CDR3 sequences, around 12% of them seen just once. The sequenced sample was PBMCs from the stem cell graft donor, obtained from the stem cell graft. The receptor comes from a human donor who donated a stem cell graft to a child with acute lymphoblastic leukemia. The chain employs TRBV2 and TRBJ2-7; D remains ambiguous. The CDR3 loop is CASGTGRTNYEQYF. CDR3 nucleotide sequence: TGTGCCAGCGGAACCGGGCGAACCAACTACGAGCAGTACTTC.